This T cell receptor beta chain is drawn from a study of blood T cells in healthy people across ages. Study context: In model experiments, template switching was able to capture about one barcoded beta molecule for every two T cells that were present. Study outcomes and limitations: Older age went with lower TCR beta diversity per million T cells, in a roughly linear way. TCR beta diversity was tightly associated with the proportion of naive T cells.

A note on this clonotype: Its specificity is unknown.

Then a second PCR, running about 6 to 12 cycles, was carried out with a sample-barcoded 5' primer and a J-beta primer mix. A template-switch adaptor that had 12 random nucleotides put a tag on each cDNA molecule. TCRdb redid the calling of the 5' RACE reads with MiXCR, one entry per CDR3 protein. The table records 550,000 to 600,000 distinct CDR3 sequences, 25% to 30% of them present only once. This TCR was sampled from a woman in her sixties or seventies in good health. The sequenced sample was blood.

The CDR3 loop is CASSILNRGHGYTF. CDR3 sequence (DNA): TGCGCCAGCAGCATCCTAAACAGGGGGCATGGCTACACCTTC. The chain has TRBV5-1 and TRBJ1-2, with TRBD1 matching over 9 bases. Looked up from germline, CDR1 is SGHRS and CDR2 is YFSETQ. V shed 4 bases and J 6 bases; nucleotides not matched to a gene: 7. CDR3 length: 14 residues.